This TCR beta chain comes out of a study of T cells in Graves' hyperthyroidism and ophthalmopathy. Study results and limitations: Separating ophthalmopathy from stable hyperthyroidism was achieved by a 13 V-J model. Before onset, ophthalmopathy was predicted by the model a median about 6.2 months earlier.

CDR3 length: 12 amino acids. CDR1 is SEHNR, CDR2 FQNEAQ, per germline (reference sequence). With 0 bases removed from V and 4 bases from J, the gap between germline ends came to 4 bases. On this clonotype itself: As yet, its antigen is unknown. Being one base from a much bigger clone, this may be a read error.

TCR beta CDR3 region amplification was performed from RNA transcripts. HTBI primers were employed in a first-round RT-PCR of the TCR CDR3. TCRdb reprocessed the multiplex PCR reads with MiXCR, giving one entry per CDR3 protein. This table has some 800,000 distinct CDR3 sequences, about two fifths appearing once. Across 18 months, stable Graves' hyperthyroidism was marked by no progression to ophthalmopathy. Subjects aged 18 to 65 presented with newly diagnosed hyperthyroidism of less than 2 months' duration. The origin of this receptor is a young man with Graves' hyperthyroidism. The sequenced sample was blood. This chain uses TRBV7-9 with TRBJ2-7, with D unclear. The CDR3 reads CASSLAIYEQYF. The DNA for the CDR3 is TGTGCCAGCAGCTTAGCGATATACGAGCAGTACTTC.